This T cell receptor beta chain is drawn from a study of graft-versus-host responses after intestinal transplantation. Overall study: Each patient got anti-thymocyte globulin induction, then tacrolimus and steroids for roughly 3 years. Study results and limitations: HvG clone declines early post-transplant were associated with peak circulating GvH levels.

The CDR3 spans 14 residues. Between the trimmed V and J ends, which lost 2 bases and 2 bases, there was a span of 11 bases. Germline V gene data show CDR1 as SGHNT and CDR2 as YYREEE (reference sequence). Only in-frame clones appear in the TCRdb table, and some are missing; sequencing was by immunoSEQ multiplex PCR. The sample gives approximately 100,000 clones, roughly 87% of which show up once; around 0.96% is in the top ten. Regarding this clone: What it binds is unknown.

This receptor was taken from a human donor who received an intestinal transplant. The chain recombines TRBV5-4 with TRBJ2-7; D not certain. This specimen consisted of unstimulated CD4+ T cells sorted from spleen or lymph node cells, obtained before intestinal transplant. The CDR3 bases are TGTGCCAGCAGCTTCGGCACGGAGACCTACGAGCAGTACTTC. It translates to CASSFGTETYEQYF.